These 26 T cell receptor beta chains were sequenced from one sample in a study of blood T cell repertoires in COVID-19. Profiled with immunoSEQ multiplex PCR; TCRdb holds only in-frame clones, not every one. In the table there are roughly 63,000 clones, 89% of which are singletons. Sequenced sample: peripheral blood. These receptors came from a man aged 45 to 65 with active COVID-19.

The gene calls are TRBV28 and TRBJ1-2; 7 nucleotides line up with TRBD1. With V trimmed by 4 bases and J by 4 bases, 18 bases remained unmatched. CDR3 length: 18 amino acids. CDR1 is MDHEN, CDR2 SYDVKM, per germline. CDR3: CASSSRQGLSTDTYGYTF. As DNA, the CDR3 is TGTGCCAGCAGTTCCAGACAGGGCCTAAGCACGGACACCTATGGCTACACCTTC.

This clone was detected only a few times. The gene calls are TRBV7-2 and TRBJ2-5, with D perhaps matching TRBD2 (5 bases). V was cut by 1 base and J by 5 bases, with 14 bases left in between. This CDR3 is built from 15 residues. Germline CDR1 is SGHTA and CDR2 is FQGNSA. CDR3 sequence reads: CASSLGTSKSETQYF. DNA of the CDR3: TGTGCCAGCAGCTTAGGGACTTCTAAATCGGAGACCCAGTACTTC.

This clone has only a few counts. CDR3 loop: CASSYVRGQPQHF. The CDR3 DNA reads TGTGCCAGCAGTTACGTTAGAGGTCAGCCCCAGCATTTT. The V gene is TRBV6-5, the J gene TRBJ1-5; D gene ambiguous. This CDR3 spans 13 amino acids. V gave up 2 bases and J gave up 6 bases, with 8 bases separating them. The V gene's germline CDR1 is MNHEY and CDR2 SVGAGI.

The chain joins TRBV5-1 to TRBJ2-2; tentative D call: TRBD1 (6 bases). This CDR3 spans 15 amino acids. Germline CDR1 SGHRS, CDR2 YFSETQ. With 0 bases removed from V and 5 bases from J, the gap between germline ends came to 11 bases. The CDR3 loop is CASSLVRQGTGELFF. The CDR3, as DNA: TGCGCCAGCAGCTTGGTCCGCCAGGGGACCGGGGAGCTGTTTTTT.

This rearrangement joins TRBV5-1 to TRBJ2-7; weak D call: TRBD1 (5 bases). The CDR3 is made up of 16 amino acids. CDR1 is SGHRS and CDR2 is YFSETQ in the germline V gene. Trimming cost V 2 bases and J 0 bases, with 15 bases left between them. The chain's CDR3 is CASSLTHRDSSYEQYF. The CDR3 bases are TGCGCCAGCAGCTTAACTCACCGCGACAGCTCCTACGAGCAGTACTTC. Together with reference TRBV5-1 and TRBJ2-7, the CDR3 gives the full variable domain: KAGVTQTPRYLIKTRGQQVTLSCSPISGHRSVSWYQQTPGQGLQFLFEYFSETQRNKGNFPGRFSGRQFSNSRSEMNVSTLELGDSALYLCASSLTHRDSSYEQYFGPGTRLTVT.

The rearrangement links TRBV3-1 (or the pseudogene TRBV3-2) to TRBJ2-7, with 10 nucleotides matching TRBD1. The CDR3 has 19 amino acids. Germline CDR1 and CDR2: LGHDT and YNNKEL (reference sequence). The junction had 15 bases not matched to a gene; V was cut back by 4 bases and J by 0 bases. CDR3 sequence (DNA): TGTGCCAGCAGCCTTAGACAGGGGGCGCGGGGGGAGACCTCCTACGAGCAGTACTTC. Its protein is CASSLRQGARGETSYEQYF.

The gene calls are TRBV12-3 or TRBV12-4 and TRBJ1-1; D is unresolved. This CDR3 comprises 13 residues. With 8 bases removed from V and 2 bases from J, the gap between germline ends came to 12 bases. Here the CDR3 DNA reads TGTGCCAGCTCGGAGGGCCTAAACACTGAAGCTTTCTTT. Translating it yields CASSEGLNTEAFF.

The chain joins TRBV7-6 to TRBJ2-1; 8 bases are shared with TRBD2. CDR3 length: 19 residues. The V gene's germline CDR1 is SGHVS and CDR2 FNYEAQ. Germline trimming cut 7 bases from V and 0 bases from J; bases unmatched to any gene: 17. CDR3 sequence: CASTRAGSGGRNSYNEQFF. CDR3 in DNA: TGTGCCAGCACTCGCGCCGGCAGCGGGGGCAGAAACTCCTACAATGAGCAGTTCTTC.

V gene TRBV12-3 or TRBV12-4 combines with J gene TRBJ1-2; 7 bases map to TRBD1. V dropped 6 bases and J dropped 6; count of bases not matched to a gene: 4. This CDR3 spans 12 amino acids. The chain's CDR3 is CASRRTGDGYTF. In DNA, the CDR3 is TGTGCCAGCAGGCGCACAGGGGATGGCTACACCTTC.

The chain links TRBV18 to TRBJ2-1, with D unresolved. From germline, CDR1 is KGHSH and CDR2 LQKENI. Between the trimmed V and J ends, which lost 5 bases and 0 bases, there was a span of 11 bases. This CDR3 has 15 amino acids. The CDR3, as DNA: TGTGCCAGCTCAGCTCGTCCGGGCTCCTACAATGAGCAGTTCTTC. Protein product: CASSARPGSYNEQFF.

The chain has TRBV19 and TRBJ1-2; the D is unclear. The germline V and J ends were trimmed by 6 bases and 4 bases, with 15 bases remaining between them. This CDR3 has 14 amino acids. Germline loops: CDR1 LNHDA, CDR2 SQIVND (reference sequence). CDR3 region: CASRRGSEGYGYTF. The CDR3 coding sequence is TGTGCCAGTAGAAGAGGGTCTGAGGGCTATGGCTACACCTTC.

The genes are TRBV18 and TRBJ2-2, with TRBD1 matching over 10 bases. V lost 4 bases to trimming and J lost 2 bases; unmatched junction nucleotides: 4. The CDR3 length is 16 residues. Germline-derived CDR1 and CDR2 are KGHSH and LQKENI. CDR3 in DNA: TGTGCCAGCTCACTGGGACAGGGGACTAACACCGGGGAGCTGTTTTTT. It encodes CASSLGQGTNTGELFF.

This sequence joins TRBV5-1 and TRBJ1-1; D gene unclear. This CDR3 spans 13 amino acids. The V gene's germline CDR1 is SGHRS and CDR2 YFSETQ. Trimming cost V 4 bases and J 1 base, with 8 bases left between them. The CDR3 spells CASSTSGNTEAFF. The CDR3, as DNA: TGCGCCAGCAGCACCAGTGGGAACACTGAAGCTTTCTTT.

V gene TRBV6-6 combines with J gene TRBJ2-2; TRBD2 might be the D (6 bases). V gave up 6 bases and J gave up 6 bases, with 8 bases separating them. CDR3 length: 12 amino acids. The germline CDR1 and CDR2 sequences are MNHNY and SVGAGI (reference sequence). The CDR3 DNA follows: TGTGCCAGCAGCCCGGGGGCCGGGGAGCTGTTTTTT. Its translation: CASSPGAGELFF.

The CDR3 loop is CASSSWTSGEQYF. Written as DNA, the CDR3 is TGCGCCAGCAGCTCCTGGACTAGTGGCGAGCAGTACTTC. The chain joins TRBV5-1 to TRBJ2-7, with 7 bases aligning to TRBD2. The CDR3 spans 13 residues. Trimming at V came to 3 bases and at J to 6 bases, leaving 6 bases not matched to a gene. In germline, CDR1 is SGHRS, CDR2 YFSETQ.

This clone was observed a handful of times. The chain links TRBV7-6 to TRBJ1-6; 10 positions match TRBD1. V shed 1 base and J 7 bases; nucleotides not matched to a gene: 4. The CDR3 totals 16 residues. Germline CDR1 is SGHVS and CDR2 is FNYEAQ. The CDR3 DNA reads TGTGCCAGCAGCTTAGAATCGGGACAGGGGAATTCACCCCTCCACTTT. Its translation: CASSLESGQGNSPLHF.

A few counts support this clone. Written as DNA, the CDR3 is TGTGCCAGCAGTCCTGGGGGCAAGACGGCCGAGCAGTACTTC. It is translated as CASSPGGKTAEQYF. The chain employs TRBV6-5 and TRBJ2-7; the D gene is possibly TRBD1 (6 bases). The V gene lost 5 bases and the J gene lost 6 bases, with 17 bases spanning the gap. This CDR3 contains 14 residues. Germline CDR1 MNHEY, CDR2 SVGAGI.

This clone was counted only a few times. The DNA for the CDR3 is TGTGCCAGCAGCCCGTTAGGGGGTCAAGAGACCCAGTACTTC. Protein: CASSPLGGQETQYF. The rearrangement joins TRBV4-2 to TRBJ2-5, with D tentatively TRBD1 (6 bases). The CDR3 runs to 14 residues. Per germline, CDR1 LGHNA and CDR2 YNFKEQ. Trimming took off 4 bases at V and 2 bases at J, with 11 bases between the two ends.

This chain links TRBV11-2 with TRBJ2-7; TRBD1 aligns across 11 bases. Trimming took 5 bases from V and 6 from J; bases not matched to a gene: 9. The CDR3 is made up of 15 amino acids. Germline CDR1 reads SGHAT; CDR2 reads FQNNGV. The CDR3 nucleotides read TGTGCCAGCAGCCGCGGGGACAGGGGGAATGGCGAGCAGTACTTC. Amino acid sequence: CASSRGDRGNGEQYF.

The chain uses TRBV10-3 and TRBJ2-3, with a tentative D call TRBD1 (5 bases). The CDR3 loop spans 12 amino acids. V gave up 11 bases and J gave up 2 bases, with 11 bases separating them. Germline V gives CDR1 ENHRY, CDR2 SYGVKD. Here the CDR3 reads CALRGTTDTQYF. CDR3 nucleotides: TGTGCCCTTAGGGGCACCACAGATACGCAGTATTTT.

The chain joins TRBV2 to TRBJ1-5; D call uncertain. V lost 5 bases and J 5 bases, leaving 10 bases between the germline ends. Germline CDR1 is SNHLY and CDR2 is FYNNEI. CDR3 length equals 13 residues. This chain's CDR3 is CASSREADQPQHF. CDR3 nucleotides: TGTGCCAGCAGTCGAGAAGCTGATCAGCCCCAGCATTTT.

This rearrangement joins TRBV5-1 to TRBJ2-1; 16 positions agree with TRBD2. The CDR3 extends over 18 amino acids. Germline trimming cut 4 bases from V and 8 bases from J; bases unmatched to any gene: 12. Germline V gives CDR1 SGHRS, CDR2 YFSETQ. This CDR3 reads CASSLARVGTSGGDEQFF. The DNA of the CDR3 is TGCGCCAGCAGCCTAGCCCGTGTAGGGACTAGCGGGGGGGATGAGCAGTTCTTC.

This clone was picked up one time. J is TRBJ2-5 and V is TRBV25-1, with 11 bases identical to TRBD2. Germline V gene sequence: CDR1 MGHDK, CDR2 SYGVNS. There are 15 residues in the CDR3. The V segment lost 6 bases and the J segment 0 bases; nucleotides outside the gene matches: 3. The CDR3 nucleotides are TGTGCCAGCAGCCTACTAGCGGGGGACCAAGAGACCCAGTACTTC. Translating gives CASSLLAGDQETQYF.

The V and J genes are TRBV12-3 or TRBV12-4 and TRBJ2-1; tentatively, D is TRBD2 (6 bases). The CDR3 contains 12 residues. V gave up 4 bases and J gave up 7 bases, with 8 bases separating them. Written as DNA, the CDR3 is TGTGCCAGCAGTTCGGGGGTTAATGAGCAGTTCTTC. This gives the protein CASSSGVNEQFF.

This chain links TRBV4-1 with TRBJ2-1; TRBD1 agrees at 11 bases. Per germline, CDR1 MGHRA and CDR2 YSYEKL. V trimming: 6 bases; J trimming: 7 bases; junction bases outside the gene matches: 11. CDR3 size: 16 residues. The CDR3 reads CASSPIGQGARNEQFF. CDR3 DNA sequence: TGCGCCAGCAGTCCTATTGGACAGGGGGCGCGGAATGAGCAGTTCTTC.

The gene calls are TRBV5-4 and TRBJ2-1, with 9 bases identical to TRBD1. CDR3 length equals 14 residues. Germline V gene sequence: CDR1 SGHNT, CDR2 YYREEE (reference sequence). V lost 2 bases to trimming and J lost 9 bases; unmatched junction nucleotides: 6. The CDR3 spells CASSLRDRAAEQFF. CDR3 nucleotides: TGTGCCAGCAGCTTAAGGGACAGGGCCGCTGAGCAGTTCTTC. Together with reference TRBV5-4 and TRBJ2-1, the CDR3 gives the full variable domain: ETGVTQSPTHLIKTRGQQVTLRCSSQSGHNTVSWYQQALGQGPQFIFQYYREEENGRGNFPPRFSGLQFPNYSSELNVNALELDDSALYLCASSLRDRAAEQFFGPGTRLTVL.